The TCR beta chain under discussion was sequenced for a study of blood T cell repertoires in COVID-19. Sequencing was performed with immunoSEQ multiplex PCR; in TCRdb, only in-frame clones are kept and a portion is missing. The sample gives fewer than 600,000 clones, 75% to 90% of which show up once; roughly 0.9% is in the top ten. This clone occurred once. The CDR3 runs 13 residues. V was pared by 9 bases and J by 0 bases, with 4 bases of the junction left unmatched. Germline CDR1 SNHLY, CDR2 FYNNEI. This clonotype was obtained from a man in his late teens or twenties with COVID-19, enrolled during active disease. The chain is built from TRBV2 and TRBJ1-1; 7 bases align to TRBD1. Sequences were obtained from peripheral blood. As DNA, the CDR3 is TGTGCCAGGGGGACAGTTGTGAACACTGAAGCTTTCTTT. Its protein is CARGTVVNTEAFF.